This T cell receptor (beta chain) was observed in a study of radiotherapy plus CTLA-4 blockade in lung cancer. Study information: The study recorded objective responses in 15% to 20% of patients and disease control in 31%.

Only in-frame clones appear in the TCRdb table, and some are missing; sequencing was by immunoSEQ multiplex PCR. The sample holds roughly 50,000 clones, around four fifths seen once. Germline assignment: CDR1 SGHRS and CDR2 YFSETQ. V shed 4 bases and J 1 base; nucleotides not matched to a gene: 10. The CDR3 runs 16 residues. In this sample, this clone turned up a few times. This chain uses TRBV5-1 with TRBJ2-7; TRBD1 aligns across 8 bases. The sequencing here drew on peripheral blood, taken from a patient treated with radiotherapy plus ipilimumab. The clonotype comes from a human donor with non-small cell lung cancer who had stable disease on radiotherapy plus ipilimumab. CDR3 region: CASSIGGQGASYEQYF. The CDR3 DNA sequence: TGCGCCAGCAGCATTGGCGGACAGGGAGCTTCCTACGAGCAGTACTTC.